This TCR beta chain was documented in a study of T-cell reconstitution after alpha-beta-depleted transplantation in children. This sample's TCRbeta library carried unique molecular identifier barcodes. Each CDR3 protein gets one entry after TCRdb re-called the PCR reads with MiXCR. The sample lists approximately 250,000 distinct CDR3 sequences, roughly 23% seen once, with less than 3.5% in the top ten. The CDR3 sequence is 14 residues long. Trimming removed 4 bases at V and 0 bases at J, with 8 bases between. Comments on this clonotype: Its specificity is unknown.

Study-wide results and caveats: T-cell counts and diversity at one year post-transplant came mainly from newly produced T cells. In patients about two months after transplant, alpha-beta T cells reportedly arose from several hundred expanded graft clones. Certain patients had high TCRbeta diversity at day 60, and it came from recipient T cells and thymic progenitors that survived.

This specimen was PBMCs, taken before TCRalphabeta/CD19-depleted stem cell transplant. The chain carries TRBV12-3 or TRBV12-4 and TRBJ2-3; no reliable D call. The source is a girl aged 2 to 10 with Fanconi anemia, due to receive a stem cell transplant. In DNA, the CDR3 is TGTGCCAGCAGTTCTTGGACCAGCACAGATACGCAGTATTTT. Translated, it gives CASSSWTSTDTQYF.